This T cell receptor beta chain was obtained from a study of memory CD8 T cells in hepatitis C reinfection. Time point noted: pre-reinfection, 55 to 20 weeks before reinfection detection. The sorted cells went straight to TCR sequencing with no prior in vitro expansion. The repertoire was sequenced with immunoSEQ multiplex PCR; TCRdb's copy has only in-frame clones and lacks some. This repertoire shows more than 45,000 clones, 89% found once; its top ten account for 1%. The sequencing input was naive CD8+ T cells sorted from blood. The sequence derives from a man younger than 35 with hepatitis C virus infection.

The CDR3 spells CASSLRGRGGLYNEQFF. The CDR3 bases are TGTGCCAGCAGCTTGCGCGGGAGAGGGGGGCTTTACAATGAGCAGTTCTTC. The chain recombines TRBV5-4 with TRBJ2-1, with a tentative D call TRBD2 (7 bases). The V end was cut by 1 base, the J end by 4 bases, with 18 bases between. This CDR3 comprises 17 residues. The germline gives CDR1 SGHNT, CDR2 YYREEE (reference sequence).